The present entry profiles one T cell receptor beta chain with its context. TCRdb ran MiXCR on the RT-PCR reads and lists one entry per CDR3 protein. The data contain hundreds of thousands of distinct CDR3 sequences, approximately 15% of them singletons. This TCR was recovered from a female donor in good health, serving as a healthy control. The source material was memory CD4+ T cells from blood.

CDR3 DNA sequence: TGTGCCAGCAGTTTACGGGGCCCCCCAAGCGATACTGAAGCTTTCTTT. Its protein product is CASSLRGPPSDTEAFF. The chain joins TRBV12-3 or TRBV12-4 to TRBJ1-1; D may be TRBD1 (5 bases). Trimming cost V 2 bases and J 5 bases, with 18 bases left between them. The CDR3 spans 16 residues.